This T cell receptor beta chain was captured in a study of human T cells and chemical hapten exposure. General observations from the study: There was a positive correlation between PT1 expanded TCR counts and patch test score. Expanded TCRs produced significantly more large CDR3 similarity clusters than controls did.

This clonotype was seen repeatedly, ten times or more. Antigen: not known. The time point: pre-sensitization, week 0. Treatment here: therapeutic diphenylcyclopropenone sensitization with weekly scalp DPC. TCRdb ran MiXCR on the RACE reads and lists one entry per CDR3 protein. The table records roughly 80,000 distinct CDR3 sequences, around 13% of them present only once. The CDR3 length is 14 residues. Germline CDR1 SEHNR, CDR2 FQNEAQ (reference sequence). Unmatched junction bases numbered 11, after V lost 5 bases and J lost 8 bases. The sequence was collected from a woman aged 50 to 60 with alopecia areata. Some clones in this sample may be carry-over from other donors' samples. The J gene is TRBJ2-7, the V gene TRBV7-9, with 8 bases lining up with TRBD2. Sample: whole blood, taken in connection with sensitization to the hapten diphenylcyclopropenone (DPC). This CDR3 is CASSPGGDATKQYF. For the CDR3, the DNA is TGTGCCAGCAGCCCCGGGGGGGATGCTACGAAGCAGTACTTC.